These 30 T cell receptor beta chains came from one sample sequenced in a study of blood T cells in healthy people across ages. Primed by a sample-barcoded 5' primer and a J-beta primer mix, a second PCR proceeded for roughly 7 to 11 cycles. Via MiXCR, TCRdb re-called the 5' RACE reads, giving one row per CDR3 protein. The table records over 600,000 distinct CDR3 sequences, around 45% of them present only once. Specimen: blood. These receptors all stem from a man aged 80 or over in good health.

This clonotype was recorded at least ten times. The rearrangement uses TRBV6-6 and TRBJ2-7; D call uncertain. Germline values: CDR1 MNHNY, CDR2 SVGAGI (reference sequence). This CDR3 region has 12 residues. Trimming pared 4 bases from V and 3 bases from J, leaving 7 bases between. The CDR3 protein is CASSSVGYEQYF. CDR3 in DNA: TGTGCCAGCAGTTCCGTGGGCTACGAGCAGTACTTC.

This clonotype was seen many times. V is TRBV20-1 and J is TRBJ2-5; D not resolved. V was cut by 2 bases and J by 9 bases, with 22 bases left in between. The germline CDR1 and CDR2 sequences are DFQATT and SNEGSKA (reference sequence). The CDR3 extends over 15 amino acids. The CDR3 is CSARNPTAAHGSQYF. In DNA, the CDR3 is TGCAGTGCTAGAAATCCTACAGCAGCTCATGGGTCCCAGTACTTC.

This clonotype was detected a few times. The V call is TRBV4-3, the J call TRBJ2-3, with 10 positions matching TRBD2. V trimming: 0 bases; J trimming: 8 bases; junction bases outside the gene matches: 14. The CDR3 covers 18 residues. Germline-derived CDR1 and CDR2 are LGHNA and YSLEER. The CDR3, as DNA: TGCGCCAGCAGCCAAGATTTGCCTAGCGGGGGCTTGCGTGGTACGCAGTATTTT. It translates to CASSQDLPSGGLRGTQYF.

The V and J genes are TRBV7-2 and TRBJ1-4; D not resolved. The germline CDR1 and CDR2 sequences are SGHTA and FQGNSA. The V and J ends lost 2 bases and 0 bases respectively, with 13 bases between them. This CDR3 has 17 residues. CDR3 bases: TGTGCCAGCAGCTTATACGGGAGGAGGACAACTAATGAAAAACTGTTTTTT. Its translation is CASSLYGRRTTNEKLFF. The full variable domain, with the rest looked up from reference TRBV7-2 and TRBJ1-4, is GAGVSQSPSNKVTEKGKDVELRCDPISGHTALYWYRQSLGQGLEFLIYFQGNSAPDKSGLPSDRFSAERTGGSVSTLTIQRTQQEDSAVYLCASSLYGRRTTNEKLFFGSGTQLSVL.

The V and J genes are TRBV13 and TRBJ1-6; weak D call: TRBD1 (5 bases). The CDR3 spans 16 residues. Trimming took 1 base from V and 0 from J, leaving 7 bases between them. Germline CDR1 and CDR2: PRHDT and FYEKMQ (reference sequence). CDR3 DNA sequence: TGTGCCAGCAGCTTAGCAGGGAGCTCCTATAATTCACCCCTCCACTTT. Translation gives CASSLAGSSYNSPLHF.

The gene calls are TRBV7-2 and TRBJ1-1; D is ambiguous. Trimming shortened V by 2 bases and J by 4 bases, and 11 bases separated the two germline ends. Germline assignment: CDR1 SGHTA and CDR2 FQGNSA. The CDR3 spans 14 residues. The CDR3 DNA follows: TGTGCCAGCAGCTTATACCCCGCGGGCACTGAAGCTTTCTTT. Encoded protein: CASSLYPAGTEAFF.

This clonotype has ten or more counts. The CDR3 region is CATSRGGGGGDTQYF. The CDR3 nucleotides are TGTGCCACCAGCAGAGGTGGAGGGGGCGGAGATACGCAGTATTTT. The V gene is TRBV15, the J gene TRBJ2-3; possibly TRBD1 for D (7 bases). CDR1 and CDR2 from the germline V gene are LNHNV and YYDKDF (reference sequence). V was shortened by 1 base and J by 5 bases, with 13 bases between the two germline ends. The CDR3 contains 15 residues.

The gene calls are TRBV29-1 and TRBJ2-5; TRBD1 might be the D (5 bases). Germline values: CDR1 SQVTM, CDR2 ANQGSEA. This CDR3 is 12 amino acids long. The V end was cut by 4 bases, the J end by 1 base, with 7 bases between. In DNA form, the CDR3 reads TGCAGCGTTGTGACAGCCCAAGAGACCCAGTACTTC. It yields the protein CSVVTAQETQYF.

This clonotype turned up a few times. This chain links TRBV6-2 or TRBV6-3 with TRBJ2-7, with 10 bases that match TRBD2. The CDR3 runs to 17 residues. CDR1 and CDR2 (germline): MNHEY, SVGEGT. Germline trimming cut 0 bases from V and 4 bases from J; bases unmatched to any gene: 9. The chain's CDR3 is CASSYSLAGVTKYEQYF. The CDR3 DNA sequence: TGTGCCAGCAGTTACTCGCTAGCGGGAGTGACGAAATACGAGCAGTACTTC.

The chain links TRBV5-1 to TRBJ1-2; TRBD1 matches 9 bases. Per the germline V gene, CDR1 is SGHRS and CDR2 is YFSETQ. The V segment lost 3 bases and the J segment 8 bases; nucleotides outside the gene matches: 8. This CDR3 spans 14 amino acids. This chain's CDR3 is CASSSQQGADGYTF. The CDR3 nucleotides read TGCGCCAGCAGCTCACAACAGGGGGCGGACGGCTACACCTTC.

V and J are TRBV14 and TRBJ1-1, with 7 bases matching TRBD1. This CDR3 is built from 13 residues. Trimming removed 2 bases from V and 10 bases from J; junction bases left unmatched: 7. Germline V gene sequence: CDR1 SGHDN, CDR2 FVKESK. The CDR3 nucleotides are TGTGCCAGCAGCCAACAGGGGGGGGGTGCAGCTTTCTTT. Protein: CASSQQGGGAAFF.

This clonotype has a handful of counts. The chain combines TRBV20-1 with TRBJ2-3, with a tentative D call TRBD2 (5 bases). CDR1 DFQATT and CDR2 SNEGSKA come from the germline V gene (reference sequence). The V and J ends lost 4 bases and 0 bases respectively, with 11 bases between them. The CDR3 has 14 residues. The CDR3 DNA sequence: TGCAGTGCTAAGCGGTCTGGGAGCACAGATACGCAGTATTTT. It is translated as CSAKRSGSTDTQYF.

This chain connects TRBV12-3 or TRBV12-4 to TRBJ1-6, with D possibly matching TRBD1 (6 bases). V lost 4 bases, J lost 4 bases, and 11 bases lay in between. This CDR3 is built from 15 residues. As DNA, the CDR3 is TGTGCCAGCAGTTCCCGGCAGGGGTATAATTCACCCCTCCACTTT. Protein: CASSSRQGYNSPLHF.

The V gene is TRBV11-2, the J gene TRBJ2-1; D is uncertain. This CDR3 has 15 residues. V was cut by 3 bases and J by 4 bases, with 13 bases left in between. CDR1 is SGHAT, CDR2 FQNNGV, per germline. The CDR3 loop reads CASSFTESRYNEQFF. CDR3 sequence (DNA): TGTGCCAGCAGCTTCACGGAGTCTAGGTACAATGAGCAGTTCTTC.

The chain couples TRBV27 to TRBJ2-2; D is possibly TRBD1 (6 bases). CDR1 is MNHEY, CDR2 SMNVEV, per germline (reference sequence). V lost 5 bases and J lost 0, with 13 bases in between. The CDR3 is 16 residues long. CDR3 in amino acids: CASSRFEGANTGELFF. The CDR3 DNA reads as TGTGCCAGCAGTCGCTTTGAGGGGGCGAACACCGGGGAGCTGTTTTTT.

In this sample, this clonotype turned up a few times. V gene TRBV28 combines with J gene TRBJ2-3; D remains ambiguous. This CDR3 spans 14 amino acids. With 6 bases removed from V and 2 bases from J, the gap between germline ends came to 12 bases. The germline CDR1 and CDR2 sequences are MDHEN and SYDVKM. CDR3 in DNA: TGTGCCAGCAGCTTAGGGCGGATCACAGATACGCAGTATTTT. Protein sequence: CASSLGRITDTQYF.

This clonotype was recorded at least ten times. The chain uses TRBV29-1 and TRBJ2-7; D remains ambiguous. CDR3 length: 11 amino acids. From germline, CDR1 is SQVTM and CDR2 ANQGSEA. Here the CDR3 DNA reads TGCAGTGGTCAGGTGGACGGCGAGCAGTACTTC. Protein sequence: CSGQVDGEQYF.

CDR3 nucleotides: TGCAGCGTTGCTAGGACAGGGGGCGGCGAGCAGTACTTC. The encoded protein is CSVARTGGGEQYF. The rearrangement uses TRBV29-1 and TRBJ2-5; 11 nucleotides agree with TRBD1. The J call is in doubt because the DNA end fits TRBJ2-7 better. The germline V gene encodes CDR1 SQVTM and CDR2 ANQGSEA. The CDR3 length is 13 residues.

The chain joins TRBV30 to TRBJ2-1, with D perhaps being TRBD1 or TRBD2 (6 bases each). This CDR3 has 15 amino acids. The germline V and J ends were trimmed by 0 bases and 0 bases, with 9 bases remaining between them. Germline V gene sequence: CDR1 GTSNPN, CDR2 SVGIG (reference sequence). CDR3 sequence: CAWSVGGTSYNEQFF. For the CDR3, the DNA is TGTGCCTGGAGTGTAGGGGGGACCTCCTACAATGAGCAGTTCTTC.

This clonotype turned up a few times. The gene calls are TRBV29-1 and TRBJ2-5; weak D call: TRBD1 (6 bases). Between the trimmed V and J ends, which lost 6 bases and 2 bases, there was a span of 16 bases. Germline V gene data show CDR1 as SQVTM and CDR2 as ANQGSEA. The CDR3 contains 14 residues. CDR3 sequence reads: CSVKPGQNQETQYF. CDR3 bases: TGCAGCGTGAAGCCGGGACAAAATCAAGAGACCCAGTACTTC.

This clonotype was counted between two and nine times. This rearrangement joins TRBV20-1 to TRBJ2-1; D not certain. CDR3 length: 11 amino acids. Germline CDR1 and CDR2: DFQATT and SNEGSKA (reference sequence). V was trimmed by 0 bases and J by 10 bases, leaving 7 bases between them. The CDR3 DNA is TGCAGTGCTAGAGATGGGCTAGAGCAGTTCTTC. Translated: CSARDGLEQFF.

The V call is TRBV14, the J call TRBJ2-4, with 7 positions matching TRBD2. In germline, CDR1 is SGHDN, CDR2 FVKESK. With 4 bases clipped from V and 7 bases from J, the junction kept 10 bases outside the gene matches. The CDR3 is made up of 15 amino acids. The CDR3 sequence: CASSLGLAEGNIQYF. In nucleotides, the CDR3 is TGTGCCAGCAGCCTAGGCCTAGCGGAAGGGAACATTCAGTACTTC.

This clonotype has a count of ten or more. The rearrangement links TRBV29-1 to TRBJ2-1; 9 positions agree with TRBD2. In germline, CDR1 is SQVTM, CDR2 ANQGSEA. V lost 6 bases and J lost 4; bases outside the gene matches: 7. The CDR3 is made up of 14 amino acids. The CDR3 bases are TGCAGCGTCCCCACTAGCGGGCGGTACAATGAGCAGTTCTTC. Residues: CSVPTSGRYNEQFF.

Comment on this clonotype: At one end, the junction sequence differs from germline, possibly due to a read error. The chain combines TRBV2 with TRBJ2-5; TRBD1 matches 8 bases. Gene TRBJ2-7 matches the end of the DNA better, so the J call may be wrong. Germline V gene sequence: CDR1 SNHLY, CDR2 FYNNEI. The CDR3 has 15 residues. CDR3 amino acids: CAGSVTGTGTYEQYF. In DNA, the CDR3 is TGTGCCGGCAGTGTAACCGGGACAGGCACTTACGAGCAGTACTTC.

The rearrangement joins TRBV7-8 to TRBJ1-2, with a tentative D call TRBD1 (6 bases). CDR1 and CDR2 from the germline V gene are SGHVS and FQNEAQ. This CDR3 region has 16 residues. The ends were cut back, 1 base at V and 2 bases at J, with 14 bases in the middle. CDR3 DNA sequence: TGTGCCAGCAGCTTAGTGGCAGGGGAGGAAAACTATGGCTACACCTTC. It is translated as CASSLVAGEENYGYTF.

The chain combines TRBV6-1 with TRBJ2-3; D is perhaps TRBD1 or TRBD2 (5 bases each). Germline CDR1 reads MNHNS; CDR2 reads SASEGT. V shed 7 bases and J shed 2 bases, with 28 bases lying between them. The CDR3 is made up of 19 amino acids. The CDR3: CASKRALRGLDFSTDTQYF. CDR3 nucleotides: TGTGCCAGCAAACGCGCCCTCCGGGGCCTTGATTTCTCCACAGATACGCAGTATTTT.

This clonotype was observed many times. This sequence joins TRBV3-1 and TRBJ2-6; D remains unclear. The V end lost 0 bases, the J end lost 4 bases, and 10 bases lay between the germline ends. Germline CDR1 and CDR2: LGHDT and YNNKEL (reference sequence). The CDR3 covers 16 residues. CDR3: CASSQEGYSGANVLTF. The CDR3, as DNA: TGTGCCAGCAGCCAAGAGGGCTATTCGGGGGCCAACGTCCTGACTTTC.

In regard to this clonotype: Sequence at one end of the junction differs from germline and may be a read error. The V and J genes are TRBV3-1 and TRBJ2-7; TRBD2 matches 15 bases. The DNA matches TRBJ2-5 better at its end, which makes the J call doubtful. The CDR3 length is 19 residues. Germline CDR1 is LGHDT and CDR2 is YNNKEL (reference sequence). CDR3 sequence: CASSPGLAGGKKSQGTQYF. Written as DNA, the CDR3 is TGTGCCAGCAGCCCGGGACTAGCGGGAGGTAAAAAATCTCAAGGGACCCAGTACTTC.

The sample holds a few counts of this clonotype. The genes are TRBV9 and TRBJ2-1; D is possibly TRBD2 (5 bases). Trimming took 5 bases from V and 0 from J, leaving 12 bases between them. Germline CDR1 SGDLS, CDR2 YYNGEE. The CDR3 extends over 15 amino acids. The CDR3 bases are TGTGCCAGCAGTGCCAAAGGAGGCTCCTACAATGAGCAGTTCTTC. Protein sequence: CASSAKGGSYNEQFF.

Many counts were recorded for this clonotype. V and J are TRBV6-5 and TRBJ2-3; D not certain. The V end was cut by 5 bases, the J end by 8 bases, with 14 bases between. The CDR3 spans 13 residues. Germline V gene data show CDR1 as MNHEY and CDR2 as SVGAGI. The CDR3 DNA reads TGTGCCAGCAGTAAACCTAGTTCTCTTACGCAGTATTTT. It translates to CASSKPSSLTQYF.